This T cell receptor (beta chain) was obtained from a study of monozygotic twins with cystic fibrosis. Germline CDR1 SGHDT, CDR2 YYEEEE. V dropped 4 bases and J dropped 6; count of bases not matched to a gene: 13. This CDR3 has 17 residues. Assay used: immunoSEQ multiplex PCR; TCRdb lists only in-frame clones, some missing. The data contain under 40,000 clones, just over 95% of them singletons. Material: blood. The TCR originated in a girl aged 2 to 9 with cystic fibrosis. V is TRBV5-6 and J is TRBJ1-4, with TRBD1 matching over 9 bases. This CDR3 is CASSAVPGQGPYEKLFF. The CDR3 nucleotides are TGTGCCAGCAGCGCAGTCCCGGGACAGGGACCTTATGAAAAACTGTTTTTT.